The entry below gives a single T cell receptor (beta chain) sequence along with its context. As yet, its antigen is unknown. The data originate from a study of identical twins. General study findings and limits: Analyses based on zero insertions could be partly confounded by invariant MAIT and iNKT cells. The same donors were not followed; conclusions instead depended on cross-sectional statistical analysis.

Template switching added a universal primer site, and cDNA bore unique molecular identifiers. TCRdb recomputed calls from the 5' RACE reads with MiXCR, one row per CDR3 protein. The table includes about 530,000 distinct CDR3 sequences, roughly 15% detected once. Trimming cost V 7 bases and J 4 bases, with 7 bases left between them. This CDR3 has 11 residues. Germline CDR1 is WSHSY and CDR2 is SAAADI. These data were also reused for a study on yellow fever vaccine responses in identical twins.

Sample: CD4+ T cells sorted from blood. The chain uses TRBV10-2 and TRBJ1-1; D not resolved. The receptor was isolated from a woman aged 18 to 35 in good health. This chain's CDR3 is CASISATEAFF. In DNA form, the CDR3 reads TGCGCCAGCATTTCGGCCACTGAAGCTTTCTTT.